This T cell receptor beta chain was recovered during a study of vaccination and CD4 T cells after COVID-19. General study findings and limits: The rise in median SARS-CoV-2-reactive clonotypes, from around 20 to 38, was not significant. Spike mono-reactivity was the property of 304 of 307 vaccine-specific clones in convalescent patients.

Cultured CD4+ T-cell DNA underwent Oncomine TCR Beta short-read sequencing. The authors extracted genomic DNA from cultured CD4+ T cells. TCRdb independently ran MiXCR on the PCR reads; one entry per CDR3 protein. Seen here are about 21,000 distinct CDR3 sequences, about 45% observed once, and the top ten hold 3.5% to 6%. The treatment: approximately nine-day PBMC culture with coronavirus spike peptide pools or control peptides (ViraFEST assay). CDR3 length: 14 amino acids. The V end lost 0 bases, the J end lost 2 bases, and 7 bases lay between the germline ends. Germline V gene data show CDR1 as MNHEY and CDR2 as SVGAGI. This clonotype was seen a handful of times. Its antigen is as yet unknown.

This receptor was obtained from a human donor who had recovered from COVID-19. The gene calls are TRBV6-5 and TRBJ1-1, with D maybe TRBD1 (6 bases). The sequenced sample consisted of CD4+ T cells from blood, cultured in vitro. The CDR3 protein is CASSYSTGNTEAFF. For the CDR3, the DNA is TGTGCCAGCAGTTACTCGACAGGCAACACTGAAGCTTTCTTT.